The 6 T cell receptor beta chains listed next were all sequenced from one sample in a study of blood T cells in healthy people across ages. A J-beta primer mix and a sample-barcoded 5' primer were used in a second PCR of roughly 7 to 12 cycles. TCRdb reprocessed the 5' RACE reads via MiXCR and lists one record per CDR3 protein. In the table there are 790,000 or so distinct CDR3 sequences, roughly three fifths of which are singletons. Sequencing was done on a sample of blood. These receptors originate from a man in his forties in good health.

The CDR3 here is CASSVGQGFGEAFF. The CDR3 nucleotides are TGCGCCAGCAGCGTGGGACAGGGGTTTGGTGAAGCTTTCTTT. The gene calls are TRBV5-1 and TRBJ1-1, with 10 nucleotides matching TRBD1. Trimming cost V 4 bases and J 7 bases; bases outside gene matches: 7. There are 14 residues in the CDR3. Germline values: CDR1 SGHRS, CDR2 YFSETQ.

The rearrangement uses TRBV27 and TRBJ1-1; TRBD1 matches at 8 bases. V lost 4 bases to trimming and J lost 6 bases; unmatched junction nucleotides: 13. Per the germline V gene, CDR1 is MNHEY and CDR2 is SMNVEV (reference sequence). The length of the CDR3 is 16 residues. In DNA form, the CDR3 reads TGTGCCAGCAGTTCAGGGACAGGCAAAGGGAGTCCTGAAGCTTTCTTT. It codes for CASSSGTGKGSPEAFF.

A remark on this clonotype: The junction departs from the called germline gene at one end, perhaps through a read error. V and J are TRBV7-7 and TRBJ2-5, with D perhaps being TRBD1 or TRBD2 (6 bases each). Germline CDR1 reads SSHAT; CDR2 reads FNYEAQ (reference sequence). This CDR3 spans 15 amino acids. The CDR3 DNA sequence: TGTGCTAGCAGTACTATAGGGGGGCTCTCGGAGACCCAGTACTTC. Translation gives CASSTIGGLSETQYF.

The chain uses TRBV11-3 and TRBJ2-1, with TRBD1 matching over 10 bases. This CDR3 has 16 amino acids. Germline trimming cut 0 bases from V and 8 bases from J; bases unmatched to any gene: 7. The germline V gene encodes CDR1 SGHNT and CDR2 YENEEA. The CDR3 region has the DNA TGTGCCAGCAGCTTAGAACCGGGACAGGGGAGGGATGAGCAGTTCTTC. As protein: CASSLEPGQGRDEQFF.

V and J are TRBV15 and TRBJ2-6; 9 nucleotides agree with TRBD1. Trimming cost V 6 bases and J 4 bases; bases outside gene matches: 4. Per germline, CDR1 LNHNV and CDR2 YYDKDF (reference sequence). The CDR3 extends over 15 amino acids. The CDR3 sequence is CATSNRGRGANVLTF. The CDR3, as DNA: TGTGCCACCAGTAACAGGGGGCGGGGGGCCAACGTCCTGACTTTC.

The rearrangement links TRBV29-1 to TRBJ1-1; a possible D gene is TRBD1 (6 bases). Trimming pared 7 bases from V and 5 bases from J, leaving 17 bases between. Germline V gene data show CDR1 as SQVTM and CDR2 as ANQGSEA. This CDR3 has 13 residues. The CDR3 region is CSGTGQKVTEAFF. Written as DNA, the CDR3 is TGCAGCGGAACCGGACAGAAGGTTACTGAAGCTTTCTTT.